These T cell receptor beta chains were read from a single sample in a study of identical twins. TCRdb used MiXCR to reprocess the 5' RACE reads, holding one entry per CDR3 protein. The profile shows 400,000 to 500,000 distinct CDR3 sequences, approximately 17% of them singletons. The sample was naive T cells sorted from blood. These receptors all come from a man aged 45 to 65 in good health. The CDR3 runs from the conserved cysteine through the conserved F or W. A D gene is named only where the DNA matches it firmly. Clone size is shown for a subset of rows, as once, few, many or a class of expanded clone.

.,TRBJ2-1,TRBV20-1,TRBD2,CSVPGLVNNEQFF,TGCAGTGTCCCGGGACTAGTGAACAATGAGCAGTTCTTC
few,TRBJ1-2,TRBV12-3/TRBV12-4,.,CASSPSFAYGYTF,TGTGCCAGCAGCCCCTCGTTCGCCTATGGCTACACCTTC
few,TRBJ1-5,TRBV7-2,.,CASAEGVQPQHF,TGTGCCAGCGCTGAAGGAGTTCAGCCCCAGCATTTT
.,TRBJ2-1,TRBV5-1,.,CASSTLDEQFF,TGCGCCAGCAGTACCCTGGATGAGCAGTTCTTC
few,TRBJ2-3,TRBV30,TRBD2,CAWSPRPLAGGAETDTQYF,TGTGCCTGGAGTCCCAGGCCCCTAGCGGGAGGGGCGGAAACAGATACGCAGTATTTT
.,TRBJ2-2,TRBV7-3,.,CASSPLGGRDGELFF,TGTGCCAGCAGCCCCTTAGGGGGAAGAGACGGGGAGCTGTTTTTT
.,TRBJ1-2,TRBV7-9,.,CASSSLNFGRTGYTF,TGTGCCAGCAGCTCCCTAAACTTCGGGCGAACTGGCTACACCTTC
many,TRBJ2-4,TRBV19,.,CASRFRGLGAVAKDIQYF,TGTGCCAGTAGATTTCGGGGGTTGGGAGCCGTAGCCAAGGACATTCAGTACTTC
few,TRBJ2-1,TRBV6-2/TRBV6-3,TRBD1,CASSQDRAYNEQFF,TGTGCCAGCAGTCAGGACAGGGCCTACAATGAGCAGTTCTTC
.,TRBJ2-2,TRBV5-1,.,CASSLEVAGRTGELFF,TGCGCCAGCAGCTTGGAGGTGGCGGGAAGGACCGGGGAGCTGTTTTTT
.,TRBJ2-1,TRBV27,.,CATRRGGGNEQFF,TGTGCCACCAGAAGGGGGGGGGGCAATGAGCAGTTCTTC
few,TRBJ2-1,TRBV6-5,.,CASSLGVHNEQFF,TGTGCCAGCAGTTTGGGGGTCCACAATGAGCAGTTCTTC
.,TRBJ2-3,TRBV2,TRBD2,CASSEDRGRPPDTQYF,TGTGCCAGCAGTGAAGACCGCGGGAGGCCCCCGGATACGCAGTATTTT
many,TRBJ2-7,TRBV10-3,.,CAISERGDGSSEQYF,TGTGCCATCAGTGAACGGGGCGACGGTTCGAGCGAGCAGTACTTC
.,TRBJ2-7,TRBV12-3/TRBV12-4,TRBD1,CASRTGSYEQYF,TGTGCCAGCAGGACAGGGAGCTACGAGCAGTACTTC
few,TRBJ2-7,TRBV27,TRBD2,CASSRPSGVLVGEQYF,TGTGCCAGCAGCCGACCTAGCGGGGTCCTCGTGGGGGAGCAGTACTTC
.,TRBJ2-6,TRBV3-1,.,CASSEQGRVGGANVLTF,TGTGCCAGCAGCGAGCAGGGGCGTGTCGGTGGGGCCAACGTCCTGACTTTC
few,TRBJ2-1,TRBV10-3,TRBD1,CAISARTGPSYNEQFF,TGTGCCATCAGTGCCCGGACAGGGCCCTCCTACAATGAGCAGTTCTTC
many,TRBJ2-1,TRBV20-1,TRBD2,CSASSGRGNYNEQFF,TGCAGTGCTTCTAGCGGGAGGGGGAATTACAATGAGCAGTTCTTC
many,TRBJ2-5,TRBV20-1,TRBD2,CSAEGLAGGETQYF,TGCAGTGCCGAAGGCTTAGCGGGAGGAGAGACCCAGTACTTC
.,TRBJ2-7,TRBV28,.,CASSLSSGASFSYEQYF,TGTGCCAGCAGTTTATCCTCAGGGGCCAGCTTTTCCTACGAGCAGTACTTC